The sequence of this TCR beta chain was determined in a study of blood T cell repertoires in COVID-19. Across the whole study: The origin of the acute and convalescent COVID-19 samples was the United States, Italy and Spain. The cDNA or gDNA used as material had been derived from T cells, B-cell-depleted T cells, or PBMCs.

There are 15 residues in the CDR3. Germline V gene sequence: CDR1 MDHEN, CDR2 SYDVKM. V dropped 4 bases and J dropped 2 bases, with 15 bases sitting between them. Authors' processing steps: For nucleated cells, counts were estimated from reference gene primer amplification. Profiling relied on immunoSEQ multiplex PCR, and the TCRdb table lists in-frame clones only, not all of them. V and J calls and clone size come straight from that table; D and trimming were deduced from the DNA. This table holds about 68,000 clones, about 83% found once. The sequenced sample consisted of peripheral blood. The rearrangement uses TRBV28 and TRBJ2-7; D remains ambiguous. The sequence was collected from a man older than 75 with acute or convalescent COVID-19. In nucleotides, the CDR3 is TGTGCCAGCAGTTACGTAACTAAGAAGACCTACGAGCAGTACTTC. Translating it yields CASSYVTKKTYEQYF. Looking up the rest from reference TRBV28 and TRBJ2-7 gives the full variable domain: DVKVTQSSRYLVKRTGEKVFLECVQDMDHENMFWYRQDPGLGLRLIYFSYDVKMKEKGDIPEGYSVSREKKERFSLILESASTNQTSMYLCASSYVTKKTYEQYFGPGTRLTVT.